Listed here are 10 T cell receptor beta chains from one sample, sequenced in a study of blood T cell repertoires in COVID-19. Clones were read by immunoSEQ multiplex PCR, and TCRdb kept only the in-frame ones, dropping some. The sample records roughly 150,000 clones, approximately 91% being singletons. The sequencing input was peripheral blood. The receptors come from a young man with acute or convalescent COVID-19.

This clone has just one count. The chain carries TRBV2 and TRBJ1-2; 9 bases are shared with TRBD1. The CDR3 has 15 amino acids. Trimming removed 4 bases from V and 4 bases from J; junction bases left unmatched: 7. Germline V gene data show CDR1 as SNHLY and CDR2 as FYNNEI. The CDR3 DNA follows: TGTGCCAGCAGTGGGACAGGGGACGGGGGCTATGGCTACACCTTC. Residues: CASSGTGDGGYGYTF.

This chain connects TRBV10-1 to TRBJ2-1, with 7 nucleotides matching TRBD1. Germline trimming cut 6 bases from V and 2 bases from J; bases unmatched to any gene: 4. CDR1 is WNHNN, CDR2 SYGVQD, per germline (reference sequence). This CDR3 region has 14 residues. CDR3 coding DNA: TGCGCCAGCAGCGCGACAGGGACCTACAATGAGCAGTTCTTC. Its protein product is CASSATGTYNEQFF.

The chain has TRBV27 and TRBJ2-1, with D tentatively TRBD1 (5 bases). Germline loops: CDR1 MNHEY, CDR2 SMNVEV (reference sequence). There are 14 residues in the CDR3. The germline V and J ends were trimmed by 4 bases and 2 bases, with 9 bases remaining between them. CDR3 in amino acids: CASSSQGAYNEQFF. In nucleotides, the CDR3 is TGTGCCAGCAGTTCTCAGGGCGCCTACAATGAGCAGTTCTTC.

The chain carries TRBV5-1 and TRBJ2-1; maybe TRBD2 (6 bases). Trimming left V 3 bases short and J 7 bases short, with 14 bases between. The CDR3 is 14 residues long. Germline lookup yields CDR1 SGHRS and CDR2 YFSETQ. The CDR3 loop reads CASSSELALNEQFF. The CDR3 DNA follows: TGCGCCAGCAGCTCCGAACTAGCTCTTAATGAGCAGTTCTTC.

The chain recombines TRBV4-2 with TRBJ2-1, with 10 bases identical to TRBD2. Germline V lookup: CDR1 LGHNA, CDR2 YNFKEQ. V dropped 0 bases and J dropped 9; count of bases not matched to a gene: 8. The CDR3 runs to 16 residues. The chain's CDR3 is CASSQEWASGSSEQFF. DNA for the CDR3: TGTGCCAGCAGCCAAGAGTGGGCTAGCGGGAGTTCTGAGCAGTTCTTC.

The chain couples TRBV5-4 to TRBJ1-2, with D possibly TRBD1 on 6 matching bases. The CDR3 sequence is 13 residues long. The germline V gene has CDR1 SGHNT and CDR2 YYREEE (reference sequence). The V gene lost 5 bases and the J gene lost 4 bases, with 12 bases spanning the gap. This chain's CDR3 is CASRSQGLYGYTF. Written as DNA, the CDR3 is TGTGCCAGCAGGAGCCAGGGGCTCTATGGCTACACCTTC.

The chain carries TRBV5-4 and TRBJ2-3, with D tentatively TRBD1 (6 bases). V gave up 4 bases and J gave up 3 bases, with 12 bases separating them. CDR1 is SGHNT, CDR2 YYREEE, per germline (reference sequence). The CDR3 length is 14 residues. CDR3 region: CASSPDRPTDTQYF. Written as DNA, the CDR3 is TGTGCCAGCAGCCCGGACAGACCTACAGATACGCAGTATTTT.

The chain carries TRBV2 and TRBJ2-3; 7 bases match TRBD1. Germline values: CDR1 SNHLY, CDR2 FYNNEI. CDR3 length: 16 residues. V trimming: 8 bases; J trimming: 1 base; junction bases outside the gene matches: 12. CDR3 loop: CASLRPTGVGTDTQYF. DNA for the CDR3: TGTGCCAGCCTACGTCCCACAGGGGTTGGCACAGATACGCAGTATTTT.

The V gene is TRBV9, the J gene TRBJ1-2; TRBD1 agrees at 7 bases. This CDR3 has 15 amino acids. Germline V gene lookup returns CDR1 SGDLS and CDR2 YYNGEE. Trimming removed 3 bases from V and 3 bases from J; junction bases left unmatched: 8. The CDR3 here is CASSATTGWDYGYTF. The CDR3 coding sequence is TGTGCCAGCAGCGCGACGACAGGGTGGGACTATGGCTACACCTTC.

The CDR3: CATNSGDTGELFF. The CDR3 coding sequence is TGTGCCACCAATAGCGGAGACACCGGGGAGCTGTTTTTT. The chain employs TRBV24-1 and TRBJ2-2; TRBD2 might be the D (6 bases). This CDR3 region has 13 residues. CDR1 and CDR2 (germline): KGHDR, SFDVKD. V lost 8 bases and J 3 bases, leaving 9 bases between the germline ends.